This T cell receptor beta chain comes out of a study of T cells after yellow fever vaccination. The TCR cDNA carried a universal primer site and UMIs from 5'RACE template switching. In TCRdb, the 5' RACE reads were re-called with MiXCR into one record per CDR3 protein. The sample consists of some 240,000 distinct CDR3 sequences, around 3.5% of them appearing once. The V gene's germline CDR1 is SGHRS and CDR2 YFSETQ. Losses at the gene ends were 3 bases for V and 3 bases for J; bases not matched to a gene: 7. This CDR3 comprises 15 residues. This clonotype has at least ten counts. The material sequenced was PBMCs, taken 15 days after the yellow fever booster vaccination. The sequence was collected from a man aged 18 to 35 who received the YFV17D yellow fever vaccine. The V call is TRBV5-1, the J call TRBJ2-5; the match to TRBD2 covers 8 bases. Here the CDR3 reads CASSSLAGGKETQYF. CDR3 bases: TGCGCCAGCAGCTCCTTGGCGGGGGGTAAAGAGACCCAGTACTTC.